This is a list of T cell receptor beta chains from one sample in a study of shared clonotypes between healthy human individuals. Generated by immunoSEQ multiplex PCR, the TCRdb table keeps only in-frame clones and is missing some. The sample includes about 2.1 million clones, around 93% of them seen just once. Sequencing was carried out using naive CD8+ T cells from PBMCs. These receptor sequences come from a man aged 18 to 30 in good health. Some clones in this sample may be carry-over from other donors' samples. Each CDR3 is given with its conserved first and last residue. The D gene is left open where the match is weak. Where a row states a size, it is once, few, many or the class of an expanded clone; other rows omit it.

d_gene	v_gene	j_gene	abundance	CDR3aa	CDR3nt
TRBD1	TRBV7-6	TRBJ1-3	few	CASSLGDSSGNTIYF	TGTGCCAGCAGCTTAGGGGACAGCTCTGGAAACACCATATATTTT
TRBD1	TRBV6-1	TRBJ2-7	-	CASRPGAGGGYEQYF	TGTGCCAGCAGACCGGGTGCAGGGGGTGGCTACGAGCAGTACTTC
-	TRBV27	TRBJ2-1	-	CASSFNLGIYNEQFF	TGTGCCAGCAGTTTTAACCTTGGGATCTACAATGAGCAGTTCTTC
TRBD1	TRBV9	TRBJ1-4	-	CASSAWDRGTTNEKLFF	TGTGCCAGCAGCGCCTGGGACAGGGGCACAACTAATGAAAAACTGTTTTTT
TRBD1	TRBV10-3	TRBJ2-1	-	CATEEGQGSYNEQFF	TGTGCCACCGAAGAGGGACAGGGTTCCTACAATGAGCAGTTCTTC
-	TRBV6-5	TRBJ1-4	-	CASSYSLVVGEKLFF	TGTGCCAGCAGTTATAGTTTAGTTGTGGGTGAAAAACTGTTTTTT
-	TRBV27	TRBJ2-6	-	CASSPRGPDAEGANVLTF	TGTGCCAGCAGCCCCCGTGGTCCCGACGCTGAAGGGGCCAACGTCCTGACTTTC
-	TRBV6-1	TRBJ2-1	once	CASSVRATRWSEQFF	TGTGCCAGCAGTGTCAGAGCGACCCGATGGAGTGAGCAGTTCTTC
-	TRBV28	TRBJ1-5	-	CASSPDWAGNQPQHF	TGTGCCAGCAGCCCCGATTGGGCTGGCAATCAGCCCCAGCATTTT
TRBD2	TRBV7-9	TRBJ2-7	-	CASSWVSGTAYEQYF	TGTGCCAGCAGCTGGGTTAGCGGGACGGCCTACGAGCAGTACTTC
-	TRBV28	TRBJ2-7	once	CASRLTGTATYEQYF	TGTGCCAGCAGACTCACCGGGACGGCTACCTACGAGCAGTACTTC
-	TRBV6-5	TRBJ2-3	-	CASTERDKVTDTQYF	TGTGCCAGCACCGAACGTGACAAAGTCACAGATACGCAGTATTTT
-	TRBV30	TRBJ1-2	-	CAWSVSEGFGYTF	TGTGCCTGGAGTGTATCGGAGGGGTTCGGCTACACCTTC
-	TRBV27	TRBJ2-7	-	CASSPSAGAAYEQYF	TGTGCCAGCAGTCCGTCCGCGGGGGCCGCCTACGAGCAGTACTTC
TRBD2	TRBV9	TRBJ2-7	-	CASSVSASGSYEQYF	TGTGCCAGCAGCGTATCTGCTAGCGGCTCCTACGAGCAGTACTTC
TRBD2	TRBV14	TRBJ2-2	-	CASSQFLLAVNTGELFF	TGTGCCAGCAGCCAATTCCTACTAGCGGTTAACACCGGGGAGCTGTTTTTT
-	TRBV29-1	TRBJ2-1	-	CSLTSGVSYNEQFF	TGCAGCCTGACTTCTGGAGTGTCCTACAATGAGCAGTTCTTC
TRBD1	TRBV5-1	TRBJ2-3	-	CASSLGTGGWVDTQYF	TGCGCCAGCAGCTTGGGGACAGGGGGCTGGGTAGATACGCAGTATTTT
-	TRBV27	TRBJ2-5	-	CASGSGVETQYF	TGTGCCAGCGGGTCCGGGGTGGAGACCCAGTACTTC
TRBD1	TRBV15	TRBJ1-5	-	CATSREEGGPGQPQHF	TGTGCCACCAGCAGAGAGGAAGGGGGCCCGGGTCAGCCCCAGCATTTT
-	TRBV7-6	TRBJ2-1	-	CASSLERDVYNEQFF	TGTGCCAGCAGCTTAGAACGGGACGTTTACAATGAGCAGTTCTTC
-	TRBV28	TRBJ2-7	-	CASSRAYEQYF	TGTGCCAGCAGCCGGGCGTACGAGCAGTACTTC
-	TRBV5-1	TRBJ2-3	-	CASSQQPPDTQYF	TGCGCCAGCAGCCAGCAACCCCCAGATACGCAGTATTTT
TRBD1	TRBV28	TRBJ2-2	-	CASTLKTTGGDTGELFF	TGTGCCAGCACCCTTAAGACGACAGGGGGCGACACCGGGGAGCTGTTTTTT
-	TRBV19	TRBJ2-7	-	CASRVGWSSYEQYF	TGTGCCAGTAGAGTTGGGTGGAGCTCCTACGAGCAGTACTTC
-	TRBV28	TRBJ2-3	-	CASSLSAGYTDTQYF	TGTGCCAGCAGTTTATCAGCGGGCTATACAGATACGCAGTATTTT
-	TRBV11-2	TRBJ1-2	-	CASSLKDSTALFYGYTF	TGTGCCAGCAGCTTAAAGGACAGTACCGCACTCTTCTATGGCTACACCTTC
-	TRBV9	TRBJ2-3	-	CASSVGSGSPDTQYF	TGTGCCAGCAGCGTAGGGAGCGGGTCCCCAGATACGCAGTATTTT
-	TRBV9	TRBJ1-6	-	CASSVGTASSYNSPLHF	TGTGCCAGCAGCGTAGGTACAGCGAGCTCCTATAATTCACCCCTCCACTTT
TRBD1	TRBV5-1	TRBJ1-1	-	CASSSWDRGAEAFF	TGCGCCAGCAGCTCTTGGGACAGGGGCGCTGAAGCTTTCTTT
-	TRBV27	TRBJ1-2	few	CARDPGGFYGYTF	TGTGCCAGGGACCCGGGAGGGTTCTATGGCTACACCTTC
TRBD1	TRBV4-1	TRBJ2-3	-	CASSQPGTGGDTQYF	TGCGCCAGCAGCCAACCCGGGACAGGGGGAGATACGCAGTATTTT
-	TRBV2	TRBJ2-7	-	CASSEIVTITDGVQYF	TGTGCCAGCAGTGAAATAGTCACGATTACAGATGGGGTGCAGTACTTC
-	TRBV15	TRBJ1-5	-	CATLEGSGDQPQHF	TGTGCCACCCTGGAGGGCTCAGGTGATCAGCCCCAGCATTTT
TRBD2	TRBV5-6	TRBJ2-7	-	CASSPAGGSYEQYF	TGTGCCAGCAGCCCCGCGGGGGGGTCCTACGAGCAGTACTTC
TRBD2	TRBV5-5	TRBJ2-1	-	CASSDLAGVDPDEQFF	TGTGCCAGCAGCGATTTAGCGGGAGTTGATCCGGATGAGCAGTTCTTC
-	TRBV28	TRBJ2-7	-	CASNRGSGQYF	TGTGCCAGCAATAGGGGGTCCGGACAGTACTTC
-	TRBV28	TRBJ2-1	-	CASSFRPGADNEQFF	TGTGCCAGCAGTTTTAGGCCTGGGGCGGACAATGAGCAGTTCTTC
TRBD2	TRBV4-1	TRBJ2-1	-	CASSQEIQGLVFVGSYNEQFF	TGCGCCAGCAGCCAAGAGATCCAGGGACTAGTGTTTGTTGGCTCCTACAATGAGCAGTTCTTC
TRBD2	TRBV9	TRBJ2-3	-	CASSVELAGSTDTQYF	TGTGCCAGCAGCGTGGAGCTAGCGGGGTCCACAGATACGCAGTATTTT
-	TRBV27	TRBJ1-1	-	CASRTSTEAFF	TGTGCCAGCAGGACTTCGACTGAAGCTTTCTTT
TRBD2	TRBV6-4	TRBJ2-3	-	CARGTGGLQASTDTQYF	TGTGCCAGGGGGACCGGGGGACTACAAGCTAGCACAGATACGCAGTATTTT